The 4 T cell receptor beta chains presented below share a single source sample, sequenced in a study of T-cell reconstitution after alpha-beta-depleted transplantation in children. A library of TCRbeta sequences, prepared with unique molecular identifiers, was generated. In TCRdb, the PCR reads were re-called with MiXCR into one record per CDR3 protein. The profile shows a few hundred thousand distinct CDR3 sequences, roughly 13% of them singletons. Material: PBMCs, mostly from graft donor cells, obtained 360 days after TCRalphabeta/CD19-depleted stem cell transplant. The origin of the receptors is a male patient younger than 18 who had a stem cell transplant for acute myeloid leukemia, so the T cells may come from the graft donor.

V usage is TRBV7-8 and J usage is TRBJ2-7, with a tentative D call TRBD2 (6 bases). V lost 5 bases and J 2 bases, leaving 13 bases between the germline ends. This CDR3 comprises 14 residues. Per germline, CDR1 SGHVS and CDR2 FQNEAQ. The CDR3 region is CASSPEGGTYEQYF. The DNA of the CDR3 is TGTGCCAGCAGCCCTGAGGGCGGGACCTACGAGCAGTACTTC. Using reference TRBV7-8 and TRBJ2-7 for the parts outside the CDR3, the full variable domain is GAGVSQSPRYKVAKRGQDVALRCDPISGHVSLFWYQQALGQGPEFLTYFQNEAQLDKSGLPSDRFFAERPEGSVSTLKIQRTQQEDSAVYLCASSPEGGTYEQYFGPGTRLTVT.

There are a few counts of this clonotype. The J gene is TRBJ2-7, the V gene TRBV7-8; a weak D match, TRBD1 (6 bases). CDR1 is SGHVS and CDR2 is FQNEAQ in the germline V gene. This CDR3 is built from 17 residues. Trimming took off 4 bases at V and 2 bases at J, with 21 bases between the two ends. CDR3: CASSSRWRTAITYEQYF. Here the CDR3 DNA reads TGTGCCAGCAGCTCCCGGTGGAGGACAGCTATTACCTACGAGCAGTACTTC.

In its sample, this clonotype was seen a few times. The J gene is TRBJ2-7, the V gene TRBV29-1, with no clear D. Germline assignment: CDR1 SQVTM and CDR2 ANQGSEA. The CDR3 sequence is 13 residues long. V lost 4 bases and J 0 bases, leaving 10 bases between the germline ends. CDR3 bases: TGCAGCGTTGGAACAGCCTCCTCCTACGAGCAGTACTTC. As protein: CSVGTASSYEQYF.

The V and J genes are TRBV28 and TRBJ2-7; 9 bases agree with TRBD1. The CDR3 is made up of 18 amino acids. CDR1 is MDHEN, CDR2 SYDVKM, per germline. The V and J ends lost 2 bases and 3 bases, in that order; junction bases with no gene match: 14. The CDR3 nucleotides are TGTGCCAGCAGTTTAATATCCGGGACAGGGAAGTTAAACTACGAGCAGTACTTC. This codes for CASSLISGTGKLNYEQYF. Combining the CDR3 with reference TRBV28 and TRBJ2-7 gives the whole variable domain DVKVTQSSRYLVKRTGEKVFLECVQDMDHENMFWYRQDPGLGLRLIYFSYDVKMKEKGDIPEGYSVSREKKERFSLILESASTNQTSMYLCASSLISGTGKLNYEQYFGPGTRLTVT.